The 10 T cell receptor beta chains presented below share a single source sample, sequenced in a study of blood T cell repertoires in COVID-19. TCRdb keeps only in-frame clones here, not all; method: immunoSEQ multiplex PCR. The sample lists 300,000 or so clones; 80% to 95% were seen once. The sample comprised PBMCs or T cells enriched from blood (not recorded which). All receptors come from a woman in her twenties or thirties who had recovered from COVID-19.

This chain joins TRBV9 and TRBJ2-7; D is perhaps TRBD2 (6 bases). Trimming shortened V by 3 bases and J by 5 bases, and 9 bases separated the two germline ends. The CDR3 is 12 amino acids. The germline V gene has CDR1 SGDLS and CDR2 YYNGEE. The DNA for the CDR3 is TGTGCCAGCAGCGGACTAGTCAACGAGCAGTACTTC. Translated, it gives CASSGLVNEQYF.

J is TRBJ2-5 and V is TRBV3-1 (or the pseudogene TRBV3-2), with 7 nucleotides matching TRBD2. The germline V gene encodes CDR1 LGHDT and CDR2 YNNKEL (reference sequence). V shed 3 bases and J 5 bases; nucleotides not matched to a gene: 0. The CDR3 sequence is 12 residues long. The CDR3 spells CASSQGGETQYF. The CDR3 DNA reads as TGTGCCAGCAGCCAGGGGGGGGAGACCCAGTACTTC.

V usage is TRBV4-2 and J usage is TRBJ1-1, with 8 bases lining up with TRBD1. The CDR3 covers 13 residues. CDR1 is LGHNA, CDR2 YNFKEQ, per germline. V shed 8 bases and J 6 bases; nucleotides not matched to a gene: 8. The CDR3 here is CASSRQGAAEAFF. In nucleotides, the CDR3 is TGTGCCAGCTCTCGCCAGGGGGCCGCTGAAGCTTTCTTT.

The chain uses TRBV29-1 and TRBJ1-2; D possibly corresponds to TRBD1 (5 bases). Per germline, CDR1 SQVTM and CDR2 ANQGSEA. Trimming took off 0 bases at V and 3 bases at J, with 17 bases between the two ends. The CDR3 is 16 amino acids. The CDR3 DNA sequence: TGCAGCGTTGAAGATAGGAGGGGCCCTCTTGACTATGGCTACACCTTC. As protein: CSVEDRRGPLDYGYTF. The whole variable domain, filled in from reference TRBV29-1 and TRBJ1-2, reads SAVISQKPSRDICQRGTSLTIQCQVDSQVTMMFWYRQQPGQSLTLIATANQGSEATYESGFVIDKFPISRPNLTFSTLTVSNMSPEDSSIYLCSVEDRRGPLDYGYTFGSGTRLTVV.

The chain recombines TRBV9 with TRBJ1-4; 10 bases line up with TRBD1. Trimming at V came to 4 bases and at J to 7 bases, leaving 7 bases not matched to a gene. Germline loops: CDR1 SGDLS, CDR2 YYNGEE. This CDR3 has 15 amino acids. The CDR3 DNA reads TGTGCCAGCAGCACCCGGACAGGGGGGAGTGAAAAACTGTTTTTT. Its translation is CASSTRTGGSEKLFF.

The chain employs TRBV7-3 and TRBJ1-1, with a possible D match to TRBD1 (6 bases). Germline CDR1 is SGHTA and CDR2 is FQGTGA. The germline V and J ends were trimmed by 4 bases and 8 bases, with 14 bases remaining between them. The CDR3 covers 13 residues. For the CDR3, the DNA is TGTGCCAGCAGCTCCCCGGGACAACAAGAAGCTTTCTTT. The encoded protein is CASSSPGQQEAFF.

The gene calls are TRBV6-5 and TRBJ2-1, with a tentative D call TRBD1 (6 bases). The CDR3 consists of 15 residues. The germline gives CDR1 MNHEY, CDR2 SVGAGI. The V and J ends lost 0 bases and 5 bases respectively, with 11 bases between them. The CDR3 sequence: CASSYSPGTNNEQFF. The CDR3 region has the DNA TGTGCCAGCAGTTACTCCCCCGGGACAAACAATGAGCAGTTCTTC.

The chain combines TRBV19 with TRBJ1-5, with TRBD1 as a possible D gene (5 bases). V was cut by 3 bases and J by 1 base, with 10 bases left in between. There are 15 residues in the CDR3. CDR1 LNHDA and CDR2 SQIVND come from the germline V gene (reference sequence). CDR3 nucleotides: TGTGCCAGTAGTATCCAGGGTGGGAGCAATCAGCCCCAGCATTTT. Amino acids: CASSIQGGSNQPQHF. The full variable domain, with the rest looked up from reference TRBV19 and TRBJ1-5, is DGGITQSPKYLFRKEGQNVTLSCEQNLNHDAMYWYRQDPGQGLRLIYYSQIVNDFQKGDIAEGYSVSREKKESFPLTVTSAQKNPTAFYLCASSIQGGSNQPQHFGDGTRLSIL.

Regarding this clone: Within the sample, other DNA sequences also encode this same CDR3. The chain employs TRBV19 and TRBJ2-5, with D perhaps TRBD2 (6 bases). V was trimmed by 3 bases and J by 2 bases, leaving 10 bases between them. The CDR3 runs to 14 residues. CDR1 and CDR2 (germline): LNHDA, SQIVND (reference sequence). The CDR3 is CASSIGGVQETQYF. CDR3 in DNA: TGTGCCAGTAGTATTGGAGGGGTACAAGAGACCCAGTACTTC.

The chain links TRBV27 to TRBJ2-1; 12 bases match TRBD2. CDR3 length equals 15 residues. Looked up from germline, CDR1 is MNHEY and CDR2 is SMNVEV (reference sequence). Germline trimming cut 3 bases from V and 7 bases from J; bases unmatched to any gene: 4. The CDR3 DNA sequence: TGTGCCAGCAGTTTGACTAGCGGGAGAAATAATGAGCAGTTCTTC. Encoded protein: CASSLTSGRNNEQFF.